The rows below give T cell receptor beta chains drawn from one sample of a study of blood T cell repertoires in COVID-19. Profiled with immunoSEQ multiplex PCR; TCRdb holds only in-frame clones, not every one. The sample consists of fewer than 250,000 clones, 83% of them appearing once. Source material: PBMCs or T cells enriched from blood (not recorded which). These receptors originate from a woman between 50 and 59 years old who had been exposed to COVID-19. Each CDR3 is given with its conserved first and last residue. The D gene is left open where the match is weak. Size is stated for part of the rows, as once, few or many counts, or as a class when the clone is expanded.

d_call,j_call,clone_size,v_call,cdr3_nt,cdr3_aa
NA,TRBJ1-1,NA,TRBV24-1,TGTGCCACCAGTGAGTCGACCGGGAGGACTGAAGCTTTCTTT,CATSESTGRTEAFF
NA,TRBJ2-3,NA,TRBV7-9,TGTGCCAGCGGACTACTAGCATCTGCAGATACGCAGTATTTT,CASGLLASADTQYF
NA,TRBJ1-1,NA,TRBV9,TGTGCCAGCAGCGCACAGGGTATCGCTGAAGCTTTCTTT,CASSAQGIAEAFF
TRBD2,TRBJ2-3,NA,TRBV4-3,TGCGCCAGCAGCCAGGCGGGACTAGCGGGGTCGGCAGATACGCAGTATTTT,CASSQAGLAGSADTQYF
TRBD1,TRBJ2-5,NA,TRBV12-3/TRBV12-4,TGTGCCAGCAGCCGGACAGGGCCAGAGACCCAGTACTTC,CASSRTGPETQYF
NA,TRBJ1-1,NA,TRBV5-6,TGTGCCAGCAGCTTGGCCCAGAACACTGAAGCTTTCTTT,CASSLAQNTEAFF
TRBD1,TRBJ1-2,NA,TRBV29-1,TGCAGCGTTAGGACGACAGGGCCAGGCTATGGCTACACCTTC,CSVRTTGPGYGYTF
TRBD1,TRBJ1-5,NA,TRBV7-9,TGTGCCAGCAGCTCGGACAGGAATCAGCCCCAGCATTTT,CASSSDRNQPQHF
NA,TRBJ1-2,NA,TRBV19,TGTGCCAGTGGGACTGGCAGGGGCTACACCTTC,CASGTGRGYTF
NA,TRBJ1-5,few,TRBV27,TGTGCCAGCAGTTCCTACAGCAATCAGCCCCAGCATTTT,CASSSYSNQPQHF
TRBD1,TRBJ1-4,NA,TRBV5-1,TGCGCCAGCAGCTTTACCTTACAGGGGGCCGGGGAAAAACTGTTTTTT,CASSFTLQGAGEKLFF
TRBD2,TRBJ2-1,NA,TRBV10-3,TGTGCCCTCAGCGGGGGGGACAATGAGCAGTTCTTC,CALSGGDNEQFF
TRBD1,TRBJ2-7,few,TRBV4-1,TGCGCCAGCAGCCTTACCGGGACAGGGAACAACGAGCAGTACTTC,CASSLTGTGNNEQYF
NA,TRBJ1-3,NA,TRBV5-6,TGTGCCAGCAGCCTGCCAGGGGCGCCCTCAGGAAACACCATATATTTT,CASSLPGAPSGNTIYF
NA,TRBJ1-1,NA,TRBV2,TGTGCCAGCAGCCTAGTCCGGGGATTGAACACTGAAGCTTTCTTT,CASSLVRGLNTEAFF
NA,TRBJ2-5,NA,TRBV19,TGTGCCAGTAGTATAGACCGGAGGGAGACCCAGTACTTC,CASSIDRRETQYF
TRBD1,TRBJ1-2,NA,TRBV9,TGTGCCAGCAGTGAGCAGTCAGGGGGTGGCTACACCTTC,CASSEQSGGGYTF
TRBD1,TRBJ1-4,NA,TRBV5-6,TGTGCCAGCAGCGTACGGGACAGGTTTGAAAAACTGTTTTTT,CASSVRDRFEKLFF
TRBD2,TRBJ2-3,NA,TRBV7-2,TGTGCCAGCAGCTTAGGAGCGGGGGGCCGGGATACGCAGTATTTT,CASSLGAGGRDTQYF
NA,TRBJ1-1,few,TRBV2,TGTGCCAGCAGTCCATCGGGACAATCAACGGCTGAAGCTTTCTTT,CASSPSGQSTAEAFF
NA,TRBJ2-1,once,TRBV3-1/TRBV3-2,TGTGCCAGCAGCCAAGTCAGGGGAGCGGCTAGTGATCGGTTCTTC,CASSQVRGAASDRFF
NA,TRBJ1-4,NA,TRBV5-1,TGCGCCAGCAGCTTGGTGCCCCTTGAATCGCGGCCCGGGGATCTCCGTGAAAAACTGTTTTTT,CASSLVPLESRPGDLREKLFF
TRBD1,TRBJ2-5,NA,TRBV28,TGTGCCAGCAGTTCACCCAGGGGGCGAGAGACCCAGTACTTC,CASSSPRGRETQYF
NA,TRBJ1-1,NA,TRBV9,TGTGCCAGCAGCGTAGGGCCCTTCCCCGGCAGGACTGAAGCTTTCTTT,CASSVGPFPGRTEAFF
NA,TRBJ1-2,NA,TRBV9,TGTGCCAGCAGCGTAGGACAGACTTATGGCTACACCTTC,CASSVGQTYGYTF
NA,TRBJ1-2,NA,TRBV14,TGTGCCAGCAGCCATCCCCGAGGACATAATGGCTACACCTTC,CASSHPRGHNGYTF
TRBD1,TRBJ2-1,NA,TRBV10-3,TGTGCCATTAGCCCACGGGACAGGGGCGTAGATGAGCAGTTCTTC,CAISPRDRGVDEQFF
NA,TRBJ2-3,NA,TRBV6-1,TGTGCCAGCAGTGAAACACACACAGATACGCAGTATTTT,CASSETHTDTQYF
NA,TRBJ1-1,NA,TRBV18,TGTGCCAGCTCACCACCGATGAGGGCTCTAGGGAACACTGAAGCTTTCTTT,CASSPPMRALGNTEAFF
NA,TRBJ2-2,NA,TRBV4-3,TGCGCCAGCAGACAGGGCTCGAACACCGGGGAGCTGTTTTTT,CASRQGSNTGELFF
TRBD1,TRBJ2-7,NA,TRBV6-6,TGTGCCAGCAGCCACTTCGGACAGGCCTACGAGCAGTACTTC,CASSHFGQAYEQYF
NA,TRBJ1-2,NA,TRBV4-1,TGCGCCAGCAGCCGAGGAGACTATGGCTACACCTTC,CASSRGDYGYTF
NA,TRBJ1-6,NA,TRBV4-2,TGTGCCAGCAGATCAGGGGCCCTCTATTCACCCCTCCACTTT,CASRSGALYSPLHF
NA,TRBJ1-4,NA,TRBV2,TGTGCCAGCAGGGCAGATAATGAAAAACTGTTTTTT,CASRADNEKLFF
TRBD1,TRBJ2-5,NA,TRBV7-2,TGTGCCAGCAGCTCCGGGACAGGGGAGACCCAGTACTTC,CASSSGTGETQYF
TRBD1,TRBJ1-5,NA,TRBV5-6,TGTGCCAGCAGCTCTTTCGGGACAGGGGGATTTAGCAATCAGCCCCAGCATTTT,CASSSFGTGGFSNQPQHF
NA,TRBJ1-6,NA,TRBV28,TGTGCCAGCAGCCGCACAGGGCGAACTTCACCCCTCCACTTT,CASSRTGRTSPLHF
TRBD2,TRBJ2-3,NA,TRBV6-5,TGTGCCAGCAGTTCCGGGACTAGCTCCACAGATACGCAGTATTTT,CASSSGTSSTDTQYF
TRBD1,TRBJ1-1,once,TRBV19,TGTGCCAGTAGTAAGACAGGGGTGAACACTGAAGCTTTCTTT,CASSKTGVNTEAFF
NA,TRBJ2-7,NA,TRBV5-6,TGTGCCAGCAGCTTGACAGGTTCGGCTCAGTACTTC,CASSLTGSAQYF
NA,TRBJ2-2,once,TRBV2,TGTGCCAGCACGGAAGAGGGGGTAGGGACCGGGGAGCTGTTTTTT,CASTEEGVGTGELFF
NA,TRBJ1-6,NA,TRBV28,TGTGCCAGCAGTTTGCAACTTAACGGGAGAAATTCACCCCTCCACTTT,CASSLQLNGRNSPLHF
NA,TRBJ1-4,NA,TRBV2,TGTGCCAGCACGGGAGGGACGGATTATGAAAAACTGTTTTTT,CASTGGTDYEKLFF
TRBD2,TRBJ2-3,NA,TRBV5-1,TGCGCCAGCACTCAAAGCGGGGTAACAGATACGCAGTATTTT,CASTQSGVTDTQYF
NA,TRBJ2-2,NA,TRBV7-2,TGTGCCAGCAGCCCCCTAACTAAATCCGGGGAGCTGTTTTTT,CASSPLTKSGELFF
TRBD2,TRBJ2-4,many,TRBV13,TGTGCCAGCAGCTTTCGGGGGGAGGTGACGGGAAACATTCAGTACTTC,CASSFRGEVTGNIQYF
NA,TRBJ1-2,NA,TRBV7-9,TGTGCCAGCAGCTTAGGGCCAGGGGAAGGCTACACCTTC,CASSLGPGEGYTF
NA,TRBJ2-3,NA,TRBV7-9,TGTGCCAGCACGGCGGGCTCCACAGATACGCAGTATTTT,CASTAGSTDTQYF
NA,TRBJ2-3,NA,TRBV7-8,TGTGCCAGCAGCTGGGGACTGGCTTTGGATACGCAGTATTTT,CASSWGLALDTQYF
NA,TRBJ2-5,NA,TRBV5-5,TGTGCCAGCAGCTGGGGTAGCGCAAAACAAGAGACCCAGTACTTC,CASSWGSAKQETQYF
NA,TRBJ1-1,few,TRBV30,TGTGCCTATCGGCGGGCTGAAGCTTTCTTT,CAYRRAEAFF
NA,TRBJ2-1,NA,TRBV7-9,TGTGCCAGCAGCCTGCGGGGGCCCGGCGCTAGTGAGCAGTTCTTC,CASSLRGPGASEQFF
TRBD2,TRBJ2-1,NA,TRBV30,TGTGCCTGGAGACAGGCCGGGACTAGCGGGGGCAATGAGCAGTTCTTC,CAWRQAGTSGGNEQFF
NA,TRBJ1-1,NA,TRBV7-9,TGTGCCAGCAGCTTGGTCTTAGGGGACACTGAAGCTTTCTTT,CASSLVLGDTEAFF
NA,TRBJ1-6,NA,TRBV10-2,TGCGCCAGCAAAGGCGACAGCCTCGCCCCCCTCCACTTT,CASKGDSLAPLHF
TRBD2,TRBJ2-1,NA,TRBV7-2,TGTGCCAGCTCCTCTAGCGGGGGGCCCAATGAGCAGTTCTTC,CASSSSGGPNEQFF
NA,TRBJ1-1,NA,TRBV5-4,TGTGCCAGCAGCGGGGGACACTACACTGAAGCTTTCTTT,CASSGGHYTEAFF
NA,TRBJ1-2,NA,TRBV10-3,TGTGCCATCGGACAGCCAGAGATCTATGGCTACACCTTC,CAIGQPEIYGYTF
TRBD2,TRBJ2-1,NA,TRBV10-2,TGCGCCAGCAGTGTCGGCGGGGGTTCCTACAATGAGCAGTTCTTC,CASSVGGGSYNEQFF